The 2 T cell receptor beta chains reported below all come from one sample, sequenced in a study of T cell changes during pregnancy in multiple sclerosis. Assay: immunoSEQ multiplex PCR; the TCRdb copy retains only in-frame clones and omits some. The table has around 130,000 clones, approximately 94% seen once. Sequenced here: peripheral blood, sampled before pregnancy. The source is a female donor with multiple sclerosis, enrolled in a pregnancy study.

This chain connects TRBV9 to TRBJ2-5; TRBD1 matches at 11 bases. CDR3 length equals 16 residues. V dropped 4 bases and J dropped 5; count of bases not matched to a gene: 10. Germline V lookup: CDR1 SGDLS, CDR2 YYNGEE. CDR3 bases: TGTGCCAGCAGCCCCCGGGACAGGGGGGACGCGGAGACCCAGTACTTC. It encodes CASSPRDRGDAETQYF.

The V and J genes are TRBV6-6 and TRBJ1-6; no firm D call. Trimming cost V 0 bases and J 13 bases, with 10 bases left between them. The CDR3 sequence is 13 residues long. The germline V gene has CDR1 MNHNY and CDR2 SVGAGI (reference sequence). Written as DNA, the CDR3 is TGTGCCAGCAGTTACTCGAACGACAACCCCCTCCACTTT. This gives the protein CASSYSNDNPLHF.